These T cell receptor beta chains were read from a single sample in a study of T cells in Graves' hyperthyroidism and ophthalmopathy. One entry per CDR3 protein results from TCRdb running MiXCR on the multiplex PCR reads. This sample has 700,000 to 950,000 distinct CDR3 sequences; about a third occur once, and the top ten carry roughly 31%. Source material: blood. The source is a middle-aged woman with Graves' hyperthyroidism. CDR3s include the opening cysteine and the closing phenylalanine or tryptophan. A D gene is named only where the DNA matches it firmly. A row's size may be missing; if present it is once, few, many or a size class.

D gene	clone size	V gene	J gene	CDR3 DNA	CDR3 protein
NA	NA	TRBV15	TRBJ1-2	TGTGCCACCAGCACCTCATCAGCATTATATGGCTACACCTTC	CATSTSSALYGYTF
NA	many	TRBV10-2	TRBJ2-7	TGCGCCAGCAGTGGGGCAGCTCCCTCCGAGCAGTACTTC	CASSGAAPSEQYF
NA	NA	TRBV29-1	TRBJ1-4	TGCAGCGTTGGGGGCGCGATCACTAATGAAAAACTGTTTTTT	CSVGGAITNEKLFF
TRBD1	NA	TRBV12-3/TRBV12-4	TRBJ1-1	TGTGCCAGCAGTCTGACAGGGTCATTACGCAGGAACACTGAAGCTTTCTTT	CASSLTGSLRRNTEAFF
NA	few	TRBV24-1	TRBJ2-2	TGTGCCACCAGTGATTTTGACTCCCTCTACACCGGGGAGCTGTTTTTT	CATSDFDSLYTGELFF
NA	many	TRBV20-1	TRBJ1-2	TGCAGTGCTAGAGGAGACAGCGATACTAACTATGGCTACACCTTC	CSARGDSDTNYGYTF
NA	NA	TRBV19	TRBJ2-5	TGTGCCAGTAGTGTAGATCGAGGCAGCTCTTCGACCCAGTACTTC	CASSVDRGSSSTQYF
TRBD1	NA	TRBV11-2	TRBJ2-7	TGTGCCAGCAGCGGGACAGGGGGCGCGATTCTGGACGAGCAGTACTTC	CASSGTGGAILDEQYF
NA	many	TRBV6-5	TRBJ2-5	TGTGCCAGCACTAGCGCAGGGCGGTCGACCCAGTACTTC	CASTSAGRSTQYF
TRBD1	few	TRBV20-1	TRBJ1-5	TGCAGTGCTAGGGAGTCCGACAGGGGGAAAGGCAATCAGCCCCAGCATTTT	CSARESDRGKGNQPQHF
TRBD2	NA	TRBV7-3	TRBJ2-1	TGTGCCAGCAGCTTACGGCTAGCGGGAAGGAATGAGCAGTTCTTC	CASSLRLAGRNEQFF
NA	NA	TRBV4-3	TRBJ1-1	TGCGCCAGCAGCCGAGAAATGCGAACAGGGTTGGCTTTCTTT	CASSREMRTGLAFF
TRBD1	few	TRBV25-1	TRBJ1-2	TGTGCCAGCAGAGCGACAGGGTTGAGGAGCGGCTACACCTTC	CASRATGLRSGYTF
NA	many	TRBV11-2	TRBJ1-2	TGTGCCAGCAGCTTTGAGTCTACGGCTAACTATGGCTACACCTTC	CASSFESTANYGYTF
NA	few	TRBV4-1	TRBJ1-3	TGCGCCAGCAGCCATTACCAGGGAGCTGGAAACACCATATATTTT	CASSHYQGAGNTIYF
TRBD1	NA	TRBV19	TRBJ1-2	TGTGCCAGTAGGGATTTTGGACAGGGGGCAGGTGGCTACACCTTC	CASRDFGQGAGGYTF
TRBD1	few	TRBV11-2	TRBJ2-2	TGTGCCAGCAGCTTAGGAGATGACACCAGGGGGTTCACCGGGGAGCTGTTTTTT	CASSLGDDTRGFTGELFF
NA	many	TRBV29-1	TRBJ1-1	TGCAGCGTCGTGGGAGGCATTGAAGCTTTCTTT	CSVVGGIEAFF